The clone carrying this T cell receptor beta chain occurred a few times. The antigen remains undetermined. The CDR3 covers 14 residues. Germline values: CDR1 MNHEY, CDR2 SVGAGI. The V end lost 6 bases, the J end lost 0 bases, and 9 bases lay between the germline ends. This record belongs to a study of T cell responses to AZD1222 COVID-19 vaccine. Notes on the study in general: The study sampled repertoires only after the peak T cell response.

The protocol was immunoSEQ multiplex PCR, while the TCRdb copy is restricted to in-frame clones and leaves out a portion. The sample has roughly 120,000 clones, 80% to 90% seen once. This chain joins TRBV6-5 and TRBJ1-5; D call uncertain. The material sequenced was peripheral blood, taken on day 0 of AZD1222 vaccination. The TCR comes from an adult in good health. The CDR3 bases are TGTGCCAGCAGAGTATATCTTAGCAATCAGCCCCAGCATTTT. Translated, it gives CASRVYLSNQPQHF.